This paragraph reports one T cell receptor beta chain. This specimen comes from a study of cytomegalovirus exposure and HLA in healthy donors. TCRdb keeps only in-frame clones here, not all; method: immunoSEQ multiplex PCR. The data hold under 400,000 clones, with 88% observed a single time. Sequenced input: PBMCs. The clonotype was recovered from a young man in good health and CMV-seronegative.

The CDR3 bases are TGTGCCAGCAGCCAAGATCCCAGGGTGGAGGGAGCTTTCTTT. This encodes CASSQDPRVEGAFF. V is TRBV4-2 and J is TRBJ1-1, with TRBD1 as a possible D gene (5 bases). V gave up 0 bases and J gave up 10 bases, with 15 bases separating them. The CDR3 contains 14 residues. Germline loops: CDR1 LGHNA, CDR2 YNFKEQ.